These T cell receptor beta chains were read from a single sample in a study of T cells after yellow fever vaccination. A single record per CDR3 protein comes from TCRdb applying MiXCR to the 5' RACE reads. Of more than 300,000 distinct CDR3 sequences in the sample, around 4.4% were seen once. Specimen: PBMCs, collected 15 days after the yellow fever booster vaccination. The receptors were sampled from a man younger than 35 who received the YFV17D yellow fever vaccine. The CDR3 runs from the conserved cysteine through the conserved F or W. Each record gives: clone size, V gene, J gene, CDR3 length, D gene, CDR3 DNA, CDR3 protein. A D gene is named only where the DNA matches it firmly. Clone size, where shown, is once, few, many, or a class for clones that have expanded.

>NA|TRBV13|TRBJ1-3|14|TRBD1
TGTGCCAGCGGTCCAGGGGGCGCAGGGAACACCATATATTTT
CASGPGGAGNTIYF
>few|TRBV15|TRBJ2-3|15|NA
TGTGCCACCAGTAGTTTACGACCCGGCACAGATACGCAGTATTTT
CATSSLRPGTDTQYF
>many|TRBV6-2/TRBV6-3|TRBJ2-4|18|TRBD2
TGTGCCATCAGTTACTCTTCCACCCGGGGGGAGTTAGACAACATTCAGTACTTC
CAISYSSTRGELDNIQYF
>many|TRBV7-2|TRBJ1-4|16|TRBD1
TGTGCCAGCTCTTGGACAGGGGGCGCCGGAGAAGAAAAACTGTTTTTT
CASSWTGGAGEEKLFF
>many|TRBV7-9|TRBJ1-1|14|NA
TGTGCCAGCAGCCCGGATGTAAGTTACACTGAAGCTTTCTTT
CASSPDVSYTEAFF
>NA|TRBV5-1|TRBJ2-4|15|NA
TGCGCCAGCAGGATGGACAGCCTAGCCAAAAACATTCAGTACTTC
CASRMDSLAKNIQYF
>NA|TRBV15|TRBJ2-5|15|NA
TGTGCCACCAGCAGTGGCCTCGCAAATCAAGAGACCCAGTACTTC
CATSSGLANQETQYF
>NA|TRBV7-9|TRBJ1-5|19|NA
TGTGCCAGCAGCTTAGCGGGGGCCAGCGGGGGAATTAGCAATCAGCCCCAGCATTTT
CASSLAGASGGISNQPQHF
>NA|TRBV4-1|TRBJ2-1|16|NA
TGCGCCAGTTCTGAGGTTGGGGCAAGCTCCTACAATGAGCAGTTCTTC
CASSEVGASSYNEQFF
>NA|TRBV5-1|TRBJ2-1|16|TRBD2
TGCGCCAGCAGCTTCTGGGGACTAGCCAACCCCAATGAGCAGTTCTTC
CASSFWGLANPNEQFF
>many|TRBV7-9|TRBJ2-1|16|NA
TGTGCCAGCAGCTTCGACCGGGGGATGATTGGCAATGAGCAGTTCTTC
CASSFDRGMIGNEQFF
>few|TRBV20-1|TRBJ1-1|13|NA
TGCAGTGCTAGAGATCTGATGATGGCTGAAGCTTTCTTT
CSARDLMMAEAFF
>many|TRBV6-2/TRBV6-3|TRBJ2-5|13|NA
TGTGCCAGCAGTCGGTATTCGGGGGAGACCCAGTACTTC
CASSRYSGETQYF
>NA|TRBV10-3|TRBJ1-2|12|NA
TGTGCCATCAGTGAGAGGGGGGATGGCTACACCTTC
CAISERGDGYTF
>few|TRBV12-3/TRBV12-4|TRBJ2-1|11|NA
TGTGCCAGCAGTTTAACCGGGGGTAGCTTCTTC
CASSLTGGSFF
>many|TRBV5-1|TRBJ1-1|13|NA
TGCGCCAGCAGCTTGGATGAAGGGAGTGAAGCTTTCTTT
CASSLDEGSEAFF
>NA|TRBV12-3/TRBV12-4|TRBJ1-6|16|NA
TGTGCCAGCAGTCAGGGAGGGGCGGGTGGTAATTCACCCCTCCACTTT
CASSQGGAGGNSPLHF
>many|TRBV11-2|TRBJ1-1|13|NA
TGTGCCAGCAGCTTAGAAGGCCGGAATAGTGCTTTCTTT
CASSLEGRNSAFF
>NA|TRBV7-3|TRBJ2-6|18|TRBD1
TGTGCCAGCAGCTTAACCGGGACAGGGGTATCTGGGGCCAACGTCCTGACTTTC
CASSLTGTGVSGANVLTF
>many|TRBV27|TRBJ1-1|14|NA
TGTGCCAGCAGTTTACTAGCGCCGAACACTGAAGCTTTCTTT
CASSLLAPNTEAFF
>few|TRBV5-1|TRBJ2-7|14|TRBD2
TGCGCCAGCAGCCGTGTTGGGGGGGGGAGCGAGCAGTACTTC
CASSRVGGGSEQYF
>NA|TRBV28|TRBJ2-1|12|NA
TGTGCCAGCAGTGAGGGCCCCAATGAGCAGTTCTTC
CASSEGPNEQFF
>NA|TRBV20-1|TRBJ2-1|16|TRBD2
TGCAGTGCTAGTCTCGCGGGGGGGCGTTTCTACAATGAGCAGTTCTTC
CSASLAGGRFYNEQFF
>few|TRBV5-1|TRBJ2-5|16|TRBD2
TGCGCCAGCAGCCCCCGGGGTAGCGGGGCCCAAGAGACCCAGTACTTC
CASSPRGSGAQETQYF
>NA|TRBV30|TRBJ2-3|13|TRBD1
TGTGCCTGGCGACAAAACCCCGGGACAGGGCAGTATTTT
CAWRQNPGTGQYF
>NA|TRBV7-2|TRBJ2-5|15|NA
TGTGCCAGCAGCTCGGGACTGACTGGTAGGGAGACCAAGTACTTC
CASSSGLTGRETKYF
>NA|TRBV7-9|TRBJ2-2|14|NA
TGTGCCAGCAGCTCCGAGTCGAACACCGGGGAGCTGTTTTTT
CASSSESNTGELFF
>many|TRBV7-9|TRBJ1-4|15|TRBD1
TGTGCCGGCGGACCCTTGGGACAGGGTCGCGAAAAACTGTTTTTT
CAGGPLGQGREKLFF
>many|TRBV7-3|TRBJ2-3|15|TRBD2
TGTGCCAGCAGCCCGCTCAGCGGGGTCACAGATACGCAGTATTTT
CASSPLSGVTDTQYF